The sequence of this T cell receptor beta chain was determined in a study of T cells in Graves' hyperthyroidism and ophthalmopathy. The wider study: Peripheral blood was secured at the point of initial diagnosis, before any treatment. General study findings and limits: In the analysis, a 13 V-J model separated ophthalmopathy from stable hyperthyroidism. Most thyroid clonotypes expanded above 0.001 were also detected in blood.

The study left out patients who had uncontrolled infection, other autoimmune disease, pregnancy or lactation. RNA transcripts served as the template for amplifying TCR beta CDR3 regions. The HTBI primer set served for first-round RT-PCR of the TCR CDR3. TCRdb called the multiplex PCR reads again in MiXCR, with one record for every CDR3 protein. The sample shows 500,000 or so distinct CDR3 sequences, 16% of them seen only once. Between the trimmed V and J ends, which lost 6 bases and 0 bases, there was a span of 27 bases. The CDR3 extends over 18 amino acids. Germline V gene data show CDR1 as DFQATT and CDR2 as SNEGSKA (reference sequence). This clonotype was seen at least ten times. Antigen specificity is unknown.

Sequences were obtained from blood. The chain carries TRBV20-1 and TRBJ2-7; a weak D match, TRBD1 (5 bases). The TCR comes from a woman in her 30s with Graves' ophthalmopathy. CDR3 residues: CSAQTEYLDSPHSYEQYF. The CDR3 DNA follows: TGCAGTGCCCAGACAGAATATCTCGACTCACCTCACTCCTACGAGCAGTACTTC.